The next 23 T cell receptor beta chains were all read from a single sample in a study of blood T cells in healthy people across ages. A second PCR of about 6 to 11 cycles used a sample-barcoded 5' primer and a J-beta primer mix. Each CDR3 protein gets one entry after TCRdb re-called the 5' RACE reads with MiXCR. The data hold roughly 1,700,000 distinct CDR3 sequences, with over 25% observed a single time. Input material: blood. Source of these receptors: a woman in her 30s in good health.

The table lists this clonotype with many counts. The chain employs TRBV20-1 and TRBJ2-5; 7 bases agree with TRBD1. The length of the CDR3 is 14 residues. Trimming at V came to 5 bases and at J to 2 bases, leaving 8 bases not matched to a gene. The germline CDR1 and CDR2 sequences are DFQATT and SNEGSKA (reference sequence). In DNA form, the CDR3 reads TGCAGTGCTGCCCTGACAGGGCGGCAAGAGACCCAGTACTTC. Protein sequence: CSAALTGRQETQYF.

There are a few counts of this clonotype. The junction differs from germline at one of its ends, possibly a read error. The chain joins TRBV6-1 to TRBJ2-6, with D tentatively TRBD1 (7 bases). Per the germline V gene, CDR1 is MNHNS and CDR2 is SASEGT. This CDR3 has 17 amino acids. The CDR3 region has the DNA TGTGCCAGCAGGAAGGGGGCGGGGCACTCTGGGGCCAACGTCCGGACTTTC. Translating gives CASRKGAGHSGANVRTF.

Ten or more counts support this clonotype. The chain recombines TRBV12-3 or TRBV12-4 with TRBJ2-1; 9 positions agree with TRBD1. V was clipped by 1 base and J by 5 bases; unmatched bases: 3. The CDR3 length is 15 residues. The DNA of the CDR3 is TGTGCCAGCAGTTTAGGACAGGGGGGAGACAATGAGCAGTTCTTC. It codes for CASSLGQGGDNEQFF.

The chain is built from TRBV6-2 or TRBV6-3 and TRBJ2-1; unclear D gene. V lost 0 bases, J lost 9 bases, and 15 bases lay in between. Germline loops: CDR1 MNHEY, CDR2 SVGEGT. The CDR3 is 15 residues long. CDR3 residues: CASSYSPLSPSEQFF. CDR3 nucleotide sequence: TGTGCCAGCAGTTACTCCCCCCTCAGCCCCAGTGAGCAGTTCTTC.

In regard to this clonotype: Germline and junction disagree at one end, which may indicate a read error. V and J are TRBV10-3 and TRBJ1-4; D gene ambiguous. CDR3 length: 16 residues. Germline V gene sequence: CDR1 ENHRY, CDR2 SYGVKD. CDR3 region: CAISESPSLLNERLFF. For the CDR3, the DNA is TGTGCCATCAGTGAGTCCCCGAGTCTATTGAATGAAAGACTGTTTTTT.

This clonotype was found a few times. The chain uses TRBV28 and TRBJ2-7, with 9 bases matching TRBD1. J lost 6 bases, V lost 8 bases, and 5 bases had no gene match. The germline gives CDR1 MDHEN, CDR2 SYDVKM. CDR3 length: 12 residues. The CDR3 DNA sequence: TGTGCCAGCTGGGACAGGGCCTGCGAGCAGTACTTC. The encoded protein is CASWDRACEQYF.

This clonotype occurred a few times. The V call is TRBV7-9, the J call TRBJ2-7; possible D gene TRBD2, 5 bases. CDR1 and CDR2 from the germline V gene are SEHNR and FQNEAQ (reference sequence). V lost 4 bases and J 4 bases, leaving 14 bases between the germline ends. There are 14 residues in the CDR3. The CDR3 protein is CASSSPAGAYEQYF. In nucleotides, the CDR3 is TGTGCCAGCAGCTCCCCCGCGGGCGCTTACGAGCAGTACTTC.

This chain uses TRBV6-1 with TRBJ2-1; 8 positions match TRBD1. The germline V gene has CDR1 MNHNS and CDR2 SASEGT. V trimming: 6 bases; J trimming: 4 bases; junction bases outside the gene matches: 5. CDR3 length: 14 residues. The CDR3 spells CASRTGDPYNEQFF. Written as DNA, the CDR3 is TGTGCCAGCAGGACAGGGGATCCTTACAATGAGCAGTTCTTC.

This clonotype showed up many times. The chain links TRBV2 to TRBJ2-7; the match to TRBD2 covers 7 bases. Germline V gives CDR1 SNHLY, CDR2 FYNNEI. The ends lost 1 base at V and 2 bases at J; junction bases unmatched: 11. The CDR3 loop spans 17 amino acids. The CDR3 nucleotides are TGTGCCAGCAGTGAAGTCCCAGCGCGGGGGACTACCTACGAGCAGTACTTC. Protein sequence: CASSEVPARGTTYEQYF. The full variable domain, rest sourced from reference TRBV2 and TRBJ2-7, is EPEVTQTPSHQVTQMGQEVILRCVPISNHLYFYWYRQILGQKVEFLVSFYNNEISEKSEIFDDQFSVERPDGSNFTLKIRSTKLEDSAMYFCASSEVPARGTTYEQYFGPGTRLTVT.

This clonotype was observed a few times. This chain joins TRBV7-2 and TRBJ2-1, with TRBD2 matching over 7 bases. This CDR3 comprises 15 residues. V was clipped by 4 bases and J by 9 bases; unmatched bases: 12. Per germline, CDR1 SGHTA and CDR2 FQGNSA. The CDR3 region is CASSSWTRDFSEQFF. CDR3 DNA: TGTGCCAGCAGCTCGTGGACTAGAGATTTCTCTGAGCAGTTCTTC. Looking up the rest from reference TRBV7-2 and TRBJ2-1 gives the full variable domain: GAGVSQSPSNKVTEKGKDVELRCDPISGHTALYWYRQSLGQGLEFLIYFQGNSAPDKSGLPSDRFSAERTGGSVSTLTIQRTQQEDSAVYLCASSSWTRDFSEQFFGPGTRLTVL.

V and J are TRBV7-9 and TRBJ2-5; D is unresolved. Trimming took off 7 bases at V and 5 bases at J, with 17 bases between the two ends. Looked up from germline, CDR1 is SEHNR and CDR2 is FQNEAQ (reference sequence). The CDR3 sequence is 14 residues long. CDR3 nucleotides: TGTGCCAGCAACCACTGGGCGTCGTGGGAGACCCAGTACTTC. Translation: CASNHWASWETQYF.

The gene calls are TRBV29-1 and TRBJ1-4; TRBD1 might be the D (5 bases). V was shortened by 5 bases and J by 2 bases, with 12 bases between the two germline ends. CDR3 length equals 14 residues. The V gene's germline CDR1 is SQVTM and CDR2 ANQGSEA. CDR3 bases: TGCAGCGTTCATGGGACGGCGACTAATGAAAAACTGTTTTTT. Protein: CSVHGTATNEKLFF.

This clonotype was seen only a few times. The chain couples TRBV4-1 to TRBJ2-3, with D perhaps matching TRBD1 or TRBD2 (5 bases each). Germline-derived CDR1 and CDR2 are MGHRA and YSYEKL. The V and J ends lost 1 base and 5 bases respectively, with 25 bases between them. There are 19 residues in the CDR3. The CDR3 nucleotides are TGCGCCAGCAGCCAAGCTGGGACCGCAGGTCCAAGGGGTGGAGATACGCAGTATTTT. Encoded protein: CASSQAGTAGPRGGDTQYF.

The J gene is TRBJ1-2, the V gene TRBV2; D ambiguous. V was clipped by 4 bases and J by 6 bases, with 9 bases between them. The CDR3 extends over 12 amino acids. Germline V gene data show CDR1 as SNHLY and CDR2 as FYNNEI. The CDR3 is CASSGFADGYTF. The CDR3 DNA follows: TGTGCCAGCAGTGGATTCGCGGATGGCTACACCTTC.

This clonotype was observed a few times. The V call is TRBV4-1, the J call TRBJ2-5; D remains unclear. Germline assignment: CDR1 MGHRA and CDR2 YSYEKL. This CDR3 contains 14 residues. V lost 0 bases to trimming and J lost 4 bases, with 9 bases between them. The CDR3 nucleotides are TGCGCCAGCAGCCAAGATTCGGGCCCAGAGACCCAGTACTTC. This sequence encodes CASSQDSGPETQYF.

This clonotype has only a few counts. V usage is TRBV5-5 and J usage is TRBJ2-1; D ambiguous. CDR1 SGHKS and CDR2 YYEKEE come from the germline V gene (reference sequence). Deletions cut 4 bases from V and 5 bases from J, with 10 bases between. This CDR3 region has 13 residues. This CDR3 is CASSTDKDNEQFF. CDR3 sequence (DNA): TGTGCCAGCAGCACAGACAAAGACAATGAGCAGTTCTTC.

The sample holds a few counts of this clonotype. The CDR3, as DNA: TGTGCCAGCAGGCTTAGCGGGGGGTCTTGGGCTGAGCAGTTCTTC. Encoded protein: CASRLSGGSWAEQFF. The chain couples TRBV6-5 to TRBJ2-1, with TRBD2 identical over 10 bases. After removal of 6 bases from V and 9 bases from J, the junction contained 11 bases not matched to a gene. Germline assignment: CDR1 MNHEY and CDR2 SVGAGI. This CDR3 has 15 amino acids.

This chain connects TRBV6-2 or TRBV6-3 to TRBJ2-5; D call uncertain. The germline CDR1 and CDR2 sequences are MNHEY and SVGEGT. V was pared by 8 bases and J by 0 bases, with 1 base between. This CDR3 is built from 10 residues. CDR3 region: CASHQETQYF. CDR3 DNA sequence: TGTGCCAGCCACCAAGAGACCCAGTACTTC.

This clonotype was counted a single time. The chain carries TRBV4-1 and TRBJ2-1, with 8 bases that match TRBD1. The end of the DNA aligns better with TRBJ2-7, so the J call may be wrong. Per the germline V gene, CDR1 is MGHRA and CDR2 is YSYEKL. This CDR3 region has 17 residues. This chain's CDR3 is CASSQDLAGGGYNEQYF. For the CDR3, the DNA is TGCGCCAGCAGCCAAGACCTGGCAGGGGGCGGCTACAATGAGCAGTACTTC.

The V and J genes are TRBV6-1 and TRBJ2-2; D call uncertain. The V gene lost 11 bases and the J gene lost 7 bases, with 11 bases spanning the gap. Germline values: CDR1 MNHNS, CDR2 SASEGT. CDR3 length equals 11 residues. In nucleotides, the CDR3 is TGTGCCGGCCGTGGGGACGGGGAGCTGTTTTTT. The encoded protein is CAGRGDGELFF.

This chain links TRBV5-1 with TRBJ2-1; no reliable D call. V was shortened by 4 bases and J by 13 bases, with 24 bases between the two germline ends. The CDR3 length is 15 residues. In germline, CDR1 is SGHRS, CDR2 YFSETQ. The CDR3: CASSPAPHQQETQFF. The DNA for the CDR3 is TGCGCCAGCAGCCCCGCCCCCCATCAACAAGAGACCCAGTTCTTC.

There are many counts of this clonotype. The chain carries TRBV7-9 and TRBJ2-6; tentative D call: TRBD1 (6 bases). The CDR3 is 12 amino acids. Germline V gives CDR1 SEHNR, CDR2 FQNEAQ (reference sequence). For the CDR3, the DNA is TGTGGAGGGGGCTCTGGGGCCAACGTCCTGACTTTC. It specifies CGGGSGANVLTF.

This clonotype was counted between two and nine times. The rearrangement uses TRBV29-1 and TRBJ1-2, with D tentatively TRBD1 (5 bases). The CDR3 runs 11 residues. V lost 5 bases to trimming and J lost 6 bases, with 10 bases between them. Germline lookup yields CDR1 SQVTM and CDR2 ANQGSEA. This chain's CDR3 is CSVLGEDGYTF. The DNA for the CDR3 is TGCAGCGTTCTAGGGGAGGATGGCTACACCTTC.